One sample yielded the 8 T cell receptor delta chains listed below, sequenced in a study of delta chains in infants with herpesvirus infections (dated by TCRdb to the early 2020s). Libraries were built with RT-PCR. This sample was sequenced with an Illumina MiSeq. To generate TCR cDNA, RNA from PBMC was reverse transcribed using SuperScript II together with primers specific for the gamma chain and the delta chain. TCRdb reprocessed the public data with the CATT caller; entries with the same nucleotide sequence were combined afterwards. This sample comprises around 1,500 delta-chain clones, 25% to 30% of them detected only once. Jointly, the top ten make up over 8.5% of the sample. Sequencing was performed on peripheral blood, taken at time point 1 of longitudinal follow-up. The receptors were sampled from a human donor who was a Ugandan infant, either HIV-exposed or HIV-unexposed (not recorded which).

This clone was recorded a few times. The chain carries TRDV1 and TRDJ1; 7 bases agree with TRDD3. Losses at the gene ends were 0 bases for V and 0 bases for J; bases not matched to a gene: 13. The CDR3 totals 19 residues. Germline V gene data show CDR1 as TSWWSYY and CDR2 as QGS. The CDR3 sequence: CALGELYPPSGGYTDKLIF. Here the CDR3 DNA reads TGTGCTCTTGGGGAACTGTACCCTCCAAGCGGGGGATACACCGATAAACTCATCTTT.

This clone was counted a few times. The rearrangement links TRDV1 to TRDJ2, with 8 bases identical to TRDD3. The CDR3 length is 20 residues. Per the germline V gene, CDR1 is TSWWSYY and CDR2 is QGS. J gave up 0 bases and V 8 bases, and 20 bases lay outside the gene matches. The CDR3 DNA is TGTGCTCTTTACCCCGGATCCTACTGGGGGGAGACGGCTTTGACAGCACAACTCTTCTTT. It specifies CALYPGSYWGETALTAQLFF.

The rearrangement uses TRDV1 and TRDJ1, with no clear D. The germline V and J ends were trimmed by 3 bases and 2 bases, with 13 bases remaining between them. This CDR3 comprises 15 residues. Germline V CDR1 and CDR2: TSWWSYY, QGS. The CDR3: CALGERGPWTDKLIF. CDR3 in DNA: TGTGCTCTTGGGGAGCGGGGCCCTTGGACCGATAAACTCATCTTT.

Sample share makes this clone medium-sized. The chain is built from TRDV1 and TRDJ1; 13 bases match TRDD3. The germline CDR1 and CDR2 sequences are TSWWSYY and QGS. The J segment lost 7 bases and the V segment lost 7 bases, leaving 30 bases of the junction unmatched. The CDR3 loop spans 22 amino acids. The CDR3, as DNA: TGTGCTCTTGCATATTGTTCCCAGGCCTATTACTGGGGGATACGCCTTGGGGGTAAACTCATCTTT. This codes for CALAYCSQAYYWGIRLGGKLIF.

The chain combines TRDV2 with TRDJ3, with TRDD3 as a possible D gene (5 bases). CDR1 is GEAIGNYY, CDR2 EKD, per germline. The CDR3 has 18 residues. The V gene lost 0 bases and the J gene lost 0 bases, with 11 bases spanning the gap. The CDR3 sequence is CACDTWGRSSWDTRQMFF. The CDR3 DNA is TGTGCCTGTGACACCTGGGGCCGAAGCTCCTGGGACACCCGACAGATGTTTTTC.

V and J are TRAV38-2/DV8 and TRDJ1, with 13 bases lining up with TRDD3. CDR3 length: 21 residues. Losses at the gene ends were 0 bases for V and 8 bases for J; bases not matched to a gene: 22. Germline CDR1 and CDR2: TSESDYY and QEAYKQQN. CDR3 amino acids: CAYRSATDNYILGDTRIKLIF. CDR3 bases: TGTGCTTATAGGAGCGCGACCGATAATTACATACTGGGGGATACGCGTATCAAACTCATCTTT.

As to this clone: An end of the junction differs from the germline gene, which may be a read error. Different DNA sequences within this sample yield the same CDR3. The chain uses TRDV2 and TRDJ4, with 9 bases identical to TRDD3. In germline, CDR1 is GEAIGNYY, CDR2 EKD. The CDR3 is made up of 13 amino acids. The DNA of the CDR3 is TGTGCCTGTGACACGGGGATACGCAGACCACTGATCTTT. Translation: CACDTGIRRPLIF.

Notes on this clone: Given a much more abundant clone one base away, this may be a read error. The chain is built from TRDV1 and TRDJ1; 7 positions agree with TRDD3. Germline CDR1 reads TSWWSYY; CDR2 reads QGS. Trimming removed 2 bases from V and 0 bases from J; junction bases left unmatched: 18. CDR3 length: 20 residues. CDR3 in DNA: TGTGCTCTTGGGGAAATTCCCACCTACTTGGGGATAGAGAACACCGATAAACTCATCTTT. Translated: CALGEIPTYLGIENTDKLIF.